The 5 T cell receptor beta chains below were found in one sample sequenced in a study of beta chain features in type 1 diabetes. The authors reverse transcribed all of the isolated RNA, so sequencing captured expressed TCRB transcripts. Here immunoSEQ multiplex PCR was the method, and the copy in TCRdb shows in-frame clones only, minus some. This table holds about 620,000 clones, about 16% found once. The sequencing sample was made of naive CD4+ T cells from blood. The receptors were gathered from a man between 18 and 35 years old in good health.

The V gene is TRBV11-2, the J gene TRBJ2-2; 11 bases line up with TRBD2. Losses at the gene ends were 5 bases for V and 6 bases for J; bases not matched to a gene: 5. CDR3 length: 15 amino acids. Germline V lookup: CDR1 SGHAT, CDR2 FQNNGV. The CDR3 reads CASSQGLAGPGELFF. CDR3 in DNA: TGTGCCAGCAGCCAAGGACTAGCGGGCCCCGGGGAGCTGTTTTTT.

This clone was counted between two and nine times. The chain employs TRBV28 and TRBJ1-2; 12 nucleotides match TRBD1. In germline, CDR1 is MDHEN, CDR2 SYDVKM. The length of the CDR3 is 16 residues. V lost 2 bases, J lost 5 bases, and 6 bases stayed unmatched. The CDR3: CASSLVGQGALYGYTF. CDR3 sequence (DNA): TGTGCCAGCAGTTTAGTGGGACAGGGGGCTCTATATGGCTACACCTTC.

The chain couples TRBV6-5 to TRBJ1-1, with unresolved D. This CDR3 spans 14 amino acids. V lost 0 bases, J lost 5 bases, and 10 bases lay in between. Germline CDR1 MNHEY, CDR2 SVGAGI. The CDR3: CASSYSEGRTEAFF. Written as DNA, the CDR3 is TGTGCCAGCAGTTACTCAGAGGGTAGGACTGAAGCTTTCTTT.

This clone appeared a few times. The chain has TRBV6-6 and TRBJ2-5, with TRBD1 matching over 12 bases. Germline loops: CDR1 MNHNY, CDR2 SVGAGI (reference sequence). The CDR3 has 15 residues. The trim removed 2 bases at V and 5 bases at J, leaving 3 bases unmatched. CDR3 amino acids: CASSYGDRGRETQYF. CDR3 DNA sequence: TGTGCCAGCAGTTACGGGGACAGGGGGCGTGAGACCCAGTACTTC.

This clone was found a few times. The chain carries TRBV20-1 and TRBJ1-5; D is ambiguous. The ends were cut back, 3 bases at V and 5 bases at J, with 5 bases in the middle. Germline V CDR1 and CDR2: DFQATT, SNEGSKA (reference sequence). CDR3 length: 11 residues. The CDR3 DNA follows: TGCAGTGCTAGCTTTGATCAGCCCCAGCATTTT. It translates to CSASFDQPQHF.